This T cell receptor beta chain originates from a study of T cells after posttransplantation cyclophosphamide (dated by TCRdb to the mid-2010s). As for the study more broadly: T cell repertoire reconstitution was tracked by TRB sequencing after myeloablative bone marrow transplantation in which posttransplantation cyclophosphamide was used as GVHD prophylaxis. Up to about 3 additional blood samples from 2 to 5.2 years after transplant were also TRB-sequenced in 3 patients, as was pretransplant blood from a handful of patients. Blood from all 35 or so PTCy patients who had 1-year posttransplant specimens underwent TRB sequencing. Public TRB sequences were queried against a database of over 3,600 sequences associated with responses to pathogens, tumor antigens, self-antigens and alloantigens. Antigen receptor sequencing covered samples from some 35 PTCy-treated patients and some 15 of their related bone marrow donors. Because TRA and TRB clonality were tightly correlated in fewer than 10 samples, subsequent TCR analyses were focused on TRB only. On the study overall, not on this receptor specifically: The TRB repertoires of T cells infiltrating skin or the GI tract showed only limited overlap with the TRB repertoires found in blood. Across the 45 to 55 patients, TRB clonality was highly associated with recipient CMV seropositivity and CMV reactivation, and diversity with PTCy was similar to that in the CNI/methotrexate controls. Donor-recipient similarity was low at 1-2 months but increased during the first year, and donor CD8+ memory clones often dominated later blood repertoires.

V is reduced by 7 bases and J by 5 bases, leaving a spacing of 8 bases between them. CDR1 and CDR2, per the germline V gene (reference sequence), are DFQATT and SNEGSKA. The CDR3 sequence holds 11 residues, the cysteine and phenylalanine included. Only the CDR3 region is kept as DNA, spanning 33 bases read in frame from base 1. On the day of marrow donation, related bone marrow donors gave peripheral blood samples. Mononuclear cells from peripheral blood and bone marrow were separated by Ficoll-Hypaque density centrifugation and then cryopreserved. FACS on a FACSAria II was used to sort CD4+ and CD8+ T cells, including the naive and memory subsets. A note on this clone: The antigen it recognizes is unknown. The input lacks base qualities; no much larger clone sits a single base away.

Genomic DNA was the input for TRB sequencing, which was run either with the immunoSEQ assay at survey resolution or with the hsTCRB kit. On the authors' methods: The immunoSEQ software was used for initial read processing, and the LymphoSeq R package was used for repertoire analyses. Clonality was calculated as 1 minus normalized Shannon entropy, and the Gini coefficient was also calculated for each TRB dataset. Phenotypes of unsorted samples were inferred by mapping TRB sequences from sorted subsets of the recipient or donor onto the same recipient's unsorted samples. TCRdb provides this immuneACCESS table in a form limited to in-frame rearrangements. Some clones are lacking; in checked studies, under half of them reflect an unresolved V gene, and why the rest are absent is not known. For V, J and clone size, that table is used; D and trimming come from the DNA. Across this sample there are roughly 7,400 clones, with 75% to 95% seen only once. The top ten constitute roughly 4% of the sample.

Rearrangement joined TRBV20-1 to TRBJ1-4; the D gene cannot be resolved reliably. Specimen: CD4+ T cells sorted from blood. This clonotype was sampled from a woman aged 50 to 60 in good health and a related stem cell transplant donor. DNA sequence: TGCAGTGGGAAACAGAATGAAAAACTGTTTTTT. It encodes CSGKQNEKLFF.